This TCR beta chain appears in the sequencing data of a study of T-cell reconstitution after alpha-beta-depleted transplantation in children. Findings and caveats of the study: Recipient T cells and thymic progenitors that survived gave rise to the high TCRbeta diversity observed at day 60 in some patients. T cells produced anew were the main source of T-cell counts and diversity one year after transplant.

Concerning this clonotype: Its target is not known.

During its preparation, the TCRbeta library received unique molecular identifiers. TCRdb reprocessed the PCR reads with MiXCR, giving one entry per CDR3 protein. The top ten hold 10% to 11% of the sample, which has 300,000 to 400,000 distinct CDR3 sequences, approximately 20% seen once. Germline V lookup: CDR1 MNHNS, CDR2 SASEGT. The V and J ends lost 10 bases and 8 bases, in that order; junction bases with no gene match: 13. The CDR3 sequence is 13 residues long. The clonotype comes from a male patient aged 5 to 17 who had a stem cell transplant for acute lymphoblastic leukemia, so the T cells may come from the graft donor. This sample comprised PBMCs, mostly from graft donor cells, obtained 180 days after TCRalphabeta/CD19-depleted stem cell transplant. The J gene is TRBJ1-2, the V gene TRBV6-1; 7 bases match TRBD1. DNA for the CDR3: TGTGCCACCCGGGTCAGGGGGAGTGGAGGCTACACCTTC. Amino acid sequence: CATRVRGSGGYTF.